This T cell receptor (beta chain) was obtained from a study of tumor-infiltrating lymphocytes in primary liver carcinoma (dated by TCRdb to the late 2010s). About the study as a whole: Hepatocellular carcinoma (four) or combined HCC and intrahepatic cholangiocarcinoma (one) was present in the five patients, who were three men and two women aged 30 to 69 years. The five patients had tumors of stage T1-T3 N0M0, with maximum diameters ranging from 4.2 to 10 cm. Roughly 3.65 to 7.13 million productive TCRbeta reads were obtained per sample, and no significant difference in read depth was found between tissue types. TCRbeta repertoire sequencing, expression microarrays and whole-exome sequencing were combined in the study across five regions of each liver tumor, with adjacent normal tissue and blood also included. TCRbeta repertoire sequencing covered roughly 35 specimens from 5 patients: approximately 25 tumor regions, 5 adjacent noncancerous liver tissues and 5 peripheral blood samples. To link TCRbeta repertoire diversity to the local molecular phenotype, the 20 to 30 tumor region samples were profiled with Agilent mRNA microarrays. High reproducibility was observed for the technical replicate repertoires, with mean shared-clone rates about 0.92 and correlation coefficients above 0.95. On the study overall, not on this receptor specifically: Repertoire overlap was found to be higher between tumor regions (mean about 35%) than between tumor-adjacent (about 17%) or tumor-blood (14%) pairs, consistent with antigen-driven expansion. Only roughly 8-25% of top clones appeared in all five regions of a tumor, which suggests that tumor-infiltrating T cells are spatially heterogeneous. Because sequencing covered only the TCR beta chain and unpaired alpha chains were not captured, true repertoire diversity is likely underestimated. Bulk unsorted samples precluded comparing CD4+ and CD8+ T cell repertoires. Only four or five patients were included in the study, and the authors note that the findings should be validated in a larger study. The top 250 clones accounted for a significantly greater share of the repertoire in tumors than in blood (p = 0.039).

Using a constant-region primer and ProtoScript II reverse transcriptase, TCRbeta-specific cDNA was reverse-transcribed from 450 to 650 ng total RNA. Construction of the TCRbeta libraries relied on three nested rounds of multiplex PCR, following a slightly modified ARM-PCR procedure. Each of the first two PCR rounds ran for approximately 10 cycles using multiplex TRBV1-TRBV30 forward primers together with a Cbeta reverse primer. A final 25-cycle PCR with Deep VentR polymerase added sample barcodes and Illumina adapters. Before sequencing, amplicons between 200 and 500 bp were purified from gel using a QIAquick gel extraction kit. An Illumina HiSeq 2500 was used to sequence the TCRbeta amplicons with 250-bp paired-end reads. Turning to the authors' computational methods: Reads were quality-trimmed with Trimmomatic v0.33, and paired reads were merged with FLASH v1.2.11 to recover full CDR3 sequences. V, D and J germline segments were assigned to the rearranged TCRbeta sequences by MiGEC v1.2.1b. Clonotype statistics and Shannon-Wiener diversity indices were calculated with VDJtools v1.0.0. Except for diversity analysis, only each sample's 250 most abundant clonotypes were used in subsequent analyses to reduce sampling bias. TCRdb reprocessed the public reads (quality trimming at Q25 with fastp, clone calling with MiXCR) and kept in-frame beta chains. Records with the same CDR3 protein are collapsed into one entry carrying the most frequent genes and DNA. These V and J calls are TCRdb output, not the study's own analysis. Recorded for this sample are approximately 79,000 distinct CDR3 sequences; over 60% of them occurred a single time. The ten largest clones take up roughly 25% of the sample.

Total RNA and DNA were co-extracted without cell sorting from about 19-30 mg of bulk tissue using the AllPrep DNA/RNA mini kit. Between late 2015 and March 2016, several patients in China with histopathologically diagnosed primary liver carcinoma had their tumors surgically resected. At the time of sampling, the patients had chronic HBV infection and had not received any treatment. Each tumor was sampled at five spatially separated regions: the superior, inferior, left-lateral and right-lateral poles and the tumor centre. More than 90% viable tumor cells were found by histology in every tumor sample. Each fresh piece of tumor and adjacent tissue was cut in two, with one half stored in RNAlater at -80 degrees C and the other half sent for histology. From the cysteine through the phenylalanine, the CDR3 covers 12 amino acids. Only the CDR3 DNA stays, 36 bases, in frame from base 1. According to the germline V gene, CDR1 reads SQVTM and CDR2 reads ANQGSEA. Trimming costs V 4 bases and J 4 bases, and their ends lie 10 bases apart.

This clonotype was detected ten times or more. No cognate antigen has been identified for it. Base qualities are not at hand, and no much larger clone is one base apart. In this chain, TRBV29-1 is recombined with TRBJ2-5, with TRBD2 tentatively as D gene (5 bases match). The source material was liver tumor tissue from sampling region 4. The intended sense of this specimen's cell subset or site label: tumor region T4, right-lateral pole. The receptor was isolated from a middle-aged man with primary liver carcinoma and hepatitis B virus infection. The DNA sequence is given as TGCAGCGTTGTCGGGGTGGGAGAGACCCAGTACTTC. Translated, it reads CSVVGVGETQYF.